One and the same sample provided the 10 T cell receptor beta chains below, sequenced in a study of blood T cell repertoires in COVID-19. TCRdb keeps only in-frame clones here, not all; method: immunoSEQ multiplex PCR. The sample holds over 400,000 clones, approximately 83% seen once. The sequenced sample consisted of peripheral blood. The receptor set was obtained from a human donor in a cohort sampled during active COVID-19.

The chain is built from TRBV30 and TRBJ2-1; 8 bases align to TRBD2. J lost 12 bases, V lost 3 bases, and 10 bases had no gene match. The CDR3 is 13 amino acids. The germline CDR1 and CDR2 sequences are GTSNPN and SVGIG (reference sequence). The CDR3 DNA reads TGTGCCTGGAGAGATGAGCGGGAGCGGGGGCAGTTCTTC. As protein: CAWRDERERGQFF.

This clone was seen a handful of times. This sequence joins TRBV13 and TRBJ1-1; tentatively, D is TRBD1 (5 bases). The CDR3 sequence is 12 residues long. Trimming removed 2 bases from V and 11 bases from J, with 12 bases in between. Germline-derived CDR1 and CDR2 are PRHDT and FYEKMQ (reference sequence). CDR3 DNA: TGTGCCAGCAGCTTATCAGGGTTGGAGGCTTTCTTT. This translates into CASSLSGLEAFF.

This clone was observed once. The genes are TRBV18 and TRBJ1-5; D may be TRBD1 (5 bases). Germline CDR1 and CDR2: KGHSH and LQKENI. The CDR3 contains 13 residues. V was cut by 4 bases and J by 1 base, with 5 bases left in between. In DNA form, the CDR3 reads TGTGCCAGCTCACAGGGGAGCAATCAGCCCCAGCATTTT. This encodes CASSQGSNQPQHF.

The rearrangement uses TRBV7-2 and TRBJ2-7, with a weak D call TRBD1 (6 bases). The CDR3 runs 15 residues. Germline CDR1 SGHTA, CDR2 FQGNSA. V was shortened by 4 bases and J by 7 bases, with 20 bases between the two germline ends. The CDR3 sequence is CASSSPGAPIVEQYF. For the CDR3, the DNA is TGTGCCAGCAGCTCCCCAGGGGCCCCCATCGTGGAGCAGTACTTC.

The chain uses TRBV25-1 and TRBJ2-3; 8 bases match TRBD1. CDR3 length equals 17 residues. Per the germline V gene, CDR1 is MGHDK and CDR2 is SYGVNS. The J segment lost 5 bases and the V segment lost 2 bases, leaving 12 bases of the junction unmatched. CDR3 sequence reads: CASSERAGGFSGDTQYF. CDR3 in DNA: TGTGCCAGCAGTGAACGGGCAGGGGGCTTCTCCGGAGATACGCAGTATTTT.

The rearrangement links TRBV28 to TRBJ2-2, with D tentatively TRBD2 (6 bases). V lost 6 bases, J lost 6 bases, and 14 bases lay in between. Germline lookup yields CDR1 MDHEN and CDR2 SYDVKM. The CDR3 has 14 amino acids. DNA for the CDR3: TGTGCCAGCAGCCCCGGGGGTACGGCCGGGGAGCTGTTTTTT. It specifies CASSPGGTAGELFF.

The chain is built from TRBV7-2 and TRBJ1-3; TRBD1 agrees at 10 bases. The CDR3 is made up of 16 amino acids. With 3 bases clipped from V and 1 base from J, the junction kept 3 bases outside the gene matches. Germline V lookup: CDR1 SGHTA, CDR2 FQGNSA. The CDR3 region is CASSLRTGGSGNTIYF. CDR3 nucleotides: TGTGCCAGCAGCTTGCGGACAGGGGGTTCTGGAAACACCATATATTTT.

The chain employs TRBV7-9 and TRBJ2-3; maybe TRBD2 (6 bases). This CDR3 comprises 13 residues. V was shortened by 5 bases and J by 6 bases, with 12 bases between the two germline ends. In germline, CDR1 is SEHNR, CDR2 FQNEAQ (reference sequence). CDR3 coding DNA: TGTGCCAGCAGCCCGCGCGGAGGGGATACGCAGTATTTT. The encoded protein is CASSPRGGDTQYF.

V usage is TRBV28 and J usage is TRBJ1-1; D not certain. The CDR3 loop spans 15 amino acids. The germline V gene has CDR1 MDHEN and CDR2 SYDVKM. V shed 4 bases and J shed 1 base, with 13 bases lying between them. The CDR3, as DNA: TGTGCCAGCAGTTCTTTTGATTCGAGGAACACTGAAGCTTTCTTT. It is translated as CASSSFDSRNTEAFF. The full variable domain, with the rest looked up from reference TRBV28 and TRBJ1-1, is DVKVTQSSRYLVKRTGEKVFLECVQDMDHENMFWYRQDPGLGLRLIYFSYDVKMKEKGDIPEGYSVSREKKERFSLILESASTNQTSMYLCASSSFDSRNTEAFFGQGTRLTVV.

This sequence joins TRBV13 and TRBJ2-3, with D possibly being TRBD1 (5 bases). This CDR3 has 13 amino acids. The V gene's germline CDR1 is PRHDT and CDR2 FYEKMQ (reference sequence). The V end was cut by 3 bases, the J end by 4 bases, with 8 bases between. The CDR3: CASSFMGPDTQYF. The CDR3 DNA reads as TGTGCCAGCAGCTTTATGGGGCCAGATACGCAGTATTTT.